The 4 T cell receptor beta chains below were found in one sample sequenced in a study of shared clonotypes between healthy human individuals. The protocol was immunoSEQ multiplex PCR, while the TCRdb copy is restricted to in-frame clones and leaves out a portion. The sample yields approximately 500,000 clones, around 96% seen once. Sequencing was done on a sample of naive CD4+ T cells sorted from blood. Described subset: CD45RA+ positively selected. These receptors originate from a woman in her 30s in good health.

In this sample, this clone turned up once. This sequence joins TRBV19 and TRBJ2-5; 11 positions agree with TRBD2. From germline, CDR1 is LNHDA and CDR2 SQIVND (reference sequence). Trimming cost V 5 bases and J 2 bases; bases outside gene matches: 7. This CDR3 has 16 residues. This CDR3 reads CASSATSGAIQETQYF. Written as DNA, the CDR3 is TGTGCCAGTAGTGCGACTAGCGGGGCTATTCAAGAGACCCAGTACTTC.

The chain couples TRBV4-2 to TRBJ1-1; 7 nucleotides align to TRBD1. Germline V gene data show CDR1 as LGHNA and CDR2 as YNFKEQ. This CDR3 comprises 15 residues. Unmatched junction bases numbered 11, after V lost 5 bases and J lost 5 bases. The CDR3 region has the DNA TGTGCCAGCAGCTCCTTACAGGGGCGGCGGACTGAAGCTTTCTTT. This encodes CASSSLQGRRTEAFF.

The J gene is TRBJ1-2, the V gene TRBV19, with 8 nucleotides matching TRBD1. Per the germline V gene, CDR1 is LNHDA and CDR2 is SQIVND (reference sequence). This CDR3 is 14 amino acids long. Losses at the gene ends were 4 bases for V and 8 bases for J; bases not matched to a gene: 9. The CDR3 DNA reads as TGTGCCAGTAGTACACAGGGGGTCGCAGCCGGCTACACCTTC. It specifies CASSTQGVAAGYTF.

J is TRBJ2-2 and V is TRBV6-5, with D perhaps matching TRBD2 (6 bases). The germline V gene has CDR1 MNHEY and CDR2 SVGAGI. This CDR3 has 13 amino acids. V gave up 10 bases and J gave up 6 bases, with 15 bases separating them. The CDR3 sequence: CATQTSMAGELFF. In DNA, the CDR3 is TGTGCCACCCAGACTAGTATGGCCGGGGAGCTGTTTTTT.